Given below is one T cell receptor (beta chain) in context. Its antigen is as yet unknown. TCRdb's table, derived via immunoSEQ multiplex PCR, lists solely in-frame clones and lacks some. The repertoire holds about 99,000 clones, with approximately 95% as singletons. The data were taken from a study of OX40 agonist ivuxolimab in advanced cancers. Study observations and caveats: Among T cells, CD8+ cells averaged more expanded clones than CD4+ cells.

The length of the CDR3 is 15 residues. V gave up 3 bases and J gave up 6 bases; unmatched junction bases: 7. Per the germline V gene, CDR1 is SGHRS and CDR2 is YFSETQ. Sequenced here: CD4+ or CD8+ T cells sorted from blood, sampled in a trial of the OX40 agonist ivuxolimab. This rearrangement joins TRBV5-1 to TRBJ2-1, with 9 bases that match TRBD1. The source is an adult with an advanced solid tumor such as melanoma, head and neck, liver or kidney cancer. CDR3 DNA sequence: TGCGCCAGCAGCTCGGGACAGGGATTCGGCAATGAGCAGTTCTTC. Protein: CASSSGQGFGNEQFF.